This entry describes one TCR beta chain. Trimming removed 6 bases from V and 0 bases from J, with 12 bases in between. Looked up from germline, CDR1 is SQVTM and CDR2 is ANQGSEA. The CDR3 is 14 amino acids. These data belong to a study of control samples from healthy donors and cancer patients. Some clones are missing from TCRdb's copy, which holds only in-frame ones; the method was immunoSEQ multiplex PCR. The sample consists of 110,000 to 150,000 clones, around 86% of them appearing once. The chain links TRBV29-1 to TRBJ2-1; D gene ambiguous. Sequencing was performed on blood. The TCR comes from a man aged 30 to 45 in good health. CDR3: CSVAGPSSYNEQFF. In nucleotides, the CDR3 is TGCAGCGTCGCAGGACCGAGCTCCTACAATGAGCAGTTCTTC.